This T cell receptor beta chain derives from a study of CD8 T cells in Susac syndrome. Study in general: Blood was drawn from patients with Susac syndrome. At that point, they were therapy-naive, on corticosteroids, or on intravenous immunoglobulin alone.

RNA amounts of about 0.5 to 1 ug underwent reverse transcription with random hexamers. Across 54 Vbeta and 13 Jbeta, immunoSEQ multiplex PCR amplified TCR beta CDR3. TCRdb re-called the immunoSEQ multiplex PCR reads through MiXCR, storing one row per CDR3 protein. The repertoire has fewer than 200,000 distinct CDR3 sequences, approximately 94% of them found once; the top ten carry around 0.11%. After removal of 6 bases from V and 5 bases from J, the junction contained 7 bases not matched to a gene. The CDR3 is 13 residues long. CDR1 DFQATT and CDR2 SNEGSKA come from the germline V gene (reference sequence).

The TCR originated in a human donor with Susac syndrome. Sequenced: CD4+ T cells from PBMCs. The chain uses TRBV20-1 and TRBJ2-1, with TRBD2 identical over 7 bases. The CDR3 nucleotides are TGCAGTGCACGTCGGGCGGGGGACAATGAGCAGTTCTTC. Amino acid sequence: CSARRAGDNEQFF.